The 7 T cell receptor beta chains below were found in one sample sequenced in a study of T cell repertoires in cytomegalovirus infection. TCRdb used MiXCR to reprocess the reads, holding one entry per CDR3 protein. The sample records tens of thousands of distinct CDR3 sequences, 20% being singletons. Their antigens remain unidentified. This sample comprised CD8+ T cells from cultured PBMCs, obtained from culture after CMV antigen stimulation. The receptors derive from a human donor in good health (CMV status not recorded). Some clones in this sample may be carry-over from other donors' samples.

This clonotype was found a few times. The CDR3 is CASSPGAGVSYNEQFF. The CDR3 DNA is TGTGCCAGCAGCCCAGGGGCAGGGGTGAGCTACAATGAGCAGTTCTTC. The chain joins TRBV5-6 to TRBJ2-1, with D perhaps TRBD1 (6 bases). Trimming left V 4 bases short and J 3 bases short, with 17 bases between. CDR3 length: 16 amino acids. CDR1 is SGHDT and CDR2 is YYEEEE in the germline V gene.

This clonotype was seen more than once but under ten times. This chain links TRBV10-3 with TRBJ2-7; a weak D match, TRBD2 (6 bases). The CDR3 is made up of 12 amino acids. Trimming removed 10 bases at V and 6 bases at J, with 16 bases between. Germline CDR1 ENHRY, CDR2 SYGVKD. In DNA form, the CDR3 reads TGTGCCACCGGCATAGCGGCGTCCGAGCAGTACTTC. Its protein is CATGIAASEQYF.

A few counts support this clonotype. CDR3 amino acids: CASSLWLAPPRDQYF. The CDR3 nucleotides read TGTGCCAGCAGTTTATGGTTAGCGCCCCCCAGGGACCAGTACTTC. The V and J genes are TRBV28 and TRBJ2-5; D may match TRBD1 or TRBD2 (5 bases each). Germline CDR1 is MDHEN and CDR2 is SYDVKM. The V end was cut by 0 bases, the J end by 10 bases, with 18 bases between. The CDR3 loop spans 15 amino acids.

The chain has TRBV4-1 and TRBJ2-7; the D is unclear. The CDR3 length is 15 residues. With 5 bases removed from V and 2 bases from J, the gap between germline ends came to 16 bases. CDR1 is MGHRA and CDR2 is YSYEKL in the germline V gene. CDR3 DNA sequence: TGCGCCAGCAGCGCCGCTAGGTCCCCCACCTACGAGCAGTACTTC. Translated: CASSAARSPTYEQYF.

The chain couples TRBV5-6 to TRBJ1-5; D might be TRBD1 (5 bases). Looked up from germline, CDR1 is SGHDT and CDR2 is YYEEEE. The V end lost 0 bases, the J end lost 2 bases, and 12 bases lay between the germline ends. The CDR3 runs to 16 residues. The CDR3 DNA is TGTGCCAGCAGCTTGGCCCAGGGCGGCCGCAATCAGCCCCAGCATTTT. Translation gives CASSLAQGGRNQPQHF.

The gene calls are TRBV7-2 and TRBJ2-3; weak D call: TRBD2 (7 bases). This CDR3 region has 17 residues. V lost 1 base and J 4 bases, leaving 18 bases between the germline ends. Germline values: CDR1 SGHTA, CDR2 FQGNSA. The DNA of the CDR3 is TGTGCCAGCAGCTTAGTGGGGAGGGGGGGAATAGCAGATACGCAGTATTTT. Translating gives CASSLVGRGGIADTQYF.

The rearrangement uses TRBV7-2 and TRBJ2-7, with TRBD2 matching over 15 bases. V lost 4 bases to trimming and J lost 6 bases; unmatched junction nucleotides: 10. In germline, CDR1 is SGHTA, CDR2 FQGNSA. The CDR3 totals 17 residues. Here the CDR3 DNA reads TGTGCCAGCAGCTGGGCCCCGGGACTAGCGGGGGGAAGCGAGCAGTACTTC. Residues: CASSWAPGLAGGSEQYF.